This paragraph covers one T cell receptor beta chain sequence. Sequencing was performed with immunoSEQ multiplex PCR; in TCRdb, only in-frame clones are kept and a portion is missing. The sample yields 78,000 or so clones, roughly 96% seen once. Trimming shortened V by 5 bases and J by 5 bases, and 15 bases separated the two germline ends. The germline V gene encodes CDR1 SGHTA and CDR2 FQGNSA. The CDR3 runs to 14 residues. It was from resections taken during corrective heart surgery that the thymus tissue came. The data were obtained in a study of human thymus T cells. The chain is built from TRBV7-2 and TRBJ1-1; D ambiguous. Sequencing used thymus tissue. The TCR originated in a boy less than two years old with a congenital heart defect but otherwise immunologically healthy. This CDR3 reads CASSPRGGSTEAFF. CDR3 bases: TGTGCCAGCAGCCCTCGGGGAGGGTCTACTGAAGCTTTCTTT.